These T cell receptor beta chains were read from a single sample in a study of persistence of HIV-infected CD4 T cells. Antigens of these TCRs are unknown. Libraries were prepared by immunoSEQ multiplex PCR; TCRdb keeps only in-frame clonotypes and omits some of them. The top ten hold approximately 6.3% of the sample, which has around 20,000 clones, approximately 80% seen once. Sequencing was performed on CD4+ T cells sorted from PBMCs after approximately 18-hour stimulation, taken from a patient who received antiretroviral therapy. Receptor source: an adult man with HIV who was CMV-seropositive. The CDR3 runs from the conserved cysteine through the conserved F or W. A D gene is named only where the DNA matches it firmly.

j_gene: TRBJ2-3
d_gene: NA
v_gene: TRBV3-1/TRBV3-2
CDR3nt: TGTGCCAGCAGCCAAGCGAGCACAGATACGCAGTATTTT
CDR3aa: CASSQASTDTQYF

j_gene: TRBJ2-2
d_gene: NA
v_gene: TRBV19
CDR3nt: TGTGCCAGCTCAGACCGGGGGACCGGGGAGCTGTTTTTT
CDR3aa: CASSDRGTGELFF

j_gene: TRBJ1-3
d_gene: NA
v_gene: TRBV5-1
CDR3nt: TGCGCCAGCAGCTTGGACGGTACTGGAAACACCATATATTTT
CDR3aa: CASSLDGTGNTIYF

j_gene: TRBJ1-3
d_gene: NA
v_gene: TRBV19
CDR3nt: TGTGCCAGTAGCGAGAGGGCCTCCTCTGGAAACACCATATATTTT
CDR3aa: CASSERASSGNTIYF

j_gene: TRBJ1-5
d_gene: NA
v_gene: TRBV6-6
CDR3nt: TGTGCCAGCAGTTACATGGAGGGAGGACAGCCCCAGCATTTT
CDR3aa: CASSYMEGGQPQHF

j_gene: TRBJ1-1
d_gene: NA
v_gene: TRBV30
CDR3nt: TGTGCCCTGCAAGAAGCCACTGAAGCTTTCTTT
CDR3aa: CALQEATEAFF

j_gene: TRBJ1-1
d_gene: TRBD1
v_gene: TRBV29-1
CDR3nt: TGCAGCGGTCGACGGGACAGAAACACTGAAGCTTTCTTT
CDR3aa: CSGRRDRNTEAFF

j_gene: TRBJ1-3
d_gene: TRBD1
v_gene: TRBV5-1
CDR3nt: TGCGCCAGCAGCCTCAGGGGGACTGGAAACACCATATATTTT
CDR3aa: CASSLRGTGNTIYF

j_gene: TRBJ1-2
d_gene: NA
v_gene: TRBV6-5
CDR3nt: TGTGCCAGCAGCTACTACGCCAGTACCTCTAACTATGGCTACACCTTC
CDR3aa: CASSYYASTSNYGYTF

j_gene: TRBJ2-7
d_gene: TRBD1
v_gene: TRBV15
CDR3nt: TGTGCCACCAGCAGAGGGGGACAGGGAGGCTACGAGCAGTACTTC
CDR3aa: CATSRGGQGGYEQYF

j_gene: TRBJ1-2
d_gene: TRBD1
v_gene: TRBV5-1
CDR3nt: TGCGCCAGCAGCCCCGGGACAGGGAGGGGGAACTATGGCTACACCTTC
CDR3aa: CASSPGTGRGNYGYTF

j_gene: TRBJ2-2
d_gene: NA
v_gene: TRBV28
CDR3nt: TGTGCCAGTTCCCGGTCGGACTTGAACACCGGGGAGCTGTTTTTT
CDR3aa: CASSRSDLNTGELFF

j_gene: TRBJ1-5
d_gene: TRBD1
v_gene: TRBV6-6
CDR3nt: TGTGCCAGCAGTTTACAGGGGTTTGATCAGCCCCAGCATTTT
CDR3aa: CASSLQGFDQPQHF

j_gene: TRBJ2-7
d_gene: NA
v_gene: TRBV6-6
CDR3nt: TGTGCCAGCAGTTACCAGGGAAACCGATACGAGCAGTACTTC
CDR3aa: CASSYQGNRYEQYF

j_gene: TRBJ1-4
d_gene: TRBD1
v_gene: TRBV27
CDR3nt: TGTGCCAGCAGTTCCACAGGGGGCTGGGAAAAACTGTTTTTT
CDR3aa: CASSSTGGWEKLFF

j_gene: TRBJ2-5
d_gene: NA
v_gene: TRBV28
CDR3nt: TGTGCCAGCAGTTTACTAGCGGAGACCCAGTACTTC
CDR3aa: CASSLLAETQYF

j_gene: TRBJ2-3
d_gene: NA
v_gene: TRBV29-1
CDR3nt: TGCAGCGTTGCCCTGGCCCCAGATACGCAGTATTTT
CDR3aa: CSVALAPDTQYF

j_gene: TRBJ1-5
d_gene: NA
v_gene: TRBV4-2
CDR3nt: TGTGCCAGCAGCCAAGAAGGAAGGCAGGGAGTAGGAAATCAGCCCCAGCATTTT
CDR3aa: CASSQEGRQGVGNQPQHF

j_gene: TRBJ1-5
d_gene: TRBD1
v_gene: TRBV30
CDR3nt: TGTGCCTGGAGTGTACAGGGGCCGGGCCGATATCAGCCCCAGCATTTT
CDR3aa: CAWSVQGPGRYQPQHF